This entry lists 10 T cell receptor beta chains sequenced from one sample in a study of blood T cells in healthy people across ages (dated by TCRdb to about 2015). The method behind the library was 5' RACE. For sequencing, an Illumina HiSeq 2500 was employed. A second PCR of roughly 7 to 11 cycles was performed with a sample-barcoded 5' primer and a J-beta primer mix. TCRdb handled the public reads itself, with Q25 trimming in fastp and clone calling in MiXCR, and kept productive beta chains. Rows with a matching CDR3 protein are joined into one entry that keeps the most common DNA and genes. The sample table lists about 1.6 million distinct CDR3 sequences, approximately 32% of them with a count of one. Together, the top ten hold around 11% of the sample. Sequencing was done on a sample of blood. The origin of the receptors is a woman aged 25-40 years in good health.

The chain is built from TRBV5-5 and TRBJ2-2; D gene unclear. The CDR3 covers 16 residues. The V and J ends lost 2 bases and 2 bases respectively, with 13 bases between them. Germline loops: CDR1 SGHKS, CDR2 YYEKEE (reference sequence). CDR3 in DNA: TGTGCCAGCAGCTTTTCTGGCAGGTCCAACACCGGGGAGCTGTTTTTT. Translating gives CASSFSGRSNTGELFF.

In its sample, this clonotype was seen once. The V gene is TRBV2, the J gene TRBJ2-1; possibly TRBD1 or TRBD2 for D (6 bases each). V was pared by 11 bases and J by 10 bases, with 21 bases between. The germline V gene encodes CDR1 SNHLY and CDR2 FYNNEI. The CDR3 length is 13 residues. The DNA of the CDR3 is TGTGCCTCCCGGGGGCCTGGGGGGTTAGAGCAGTTCTTC. Residues: CASRGPGGLEQFF.

The chain links TRBV5-1 to TRBJ1-1, with TRBD1 as a possible D gene (6 bases). V lost 2 bases to trimming and J lost 8 bases, with 19 bases between them. The CDR3 contains 15 residues. Per germline, CDR1 SGHRS and CDR2 YFSETQ. The CDR3 DNA reads as TGCGCCAGCAGCTTCGTTTCCCAGGGGCGAAGGGAAGCTTTCTTT. Translating it yields CASSFVSQGRREAFF.

The CDR3 DNA sequence: TGTGCCTGGAATCAAGGAAAGAATGGCTACACCTTC. It encodes CAWNQGKNGYTF. This chain links TRBV30 with TRBJ1-2; D is unresolved. Trimming pared 4 bases from V and 6 bases from J, leaving 12 bases between. Germline CDR1 GTSNPN, CDR2 SVGIG (reference sequence). The CDR3 totals 12 residues.

The chain uses TRBV27 and TRBJ2-1; TRBD2 agrees at 7 bases. There are 15 residues in the CDR3. Germline loops: CDR1 MNHEY, CDR2 SMNVEV (reference sequence). Trimming removed 4 bases from V and 6 bases from J; junction bases left unmatched: 9. The CDR3 nucleotides are TGTGCCAGCAGTTCTTGGGGGGAGGGTCGCAATGAGCAGTTCTTC. It specifies CASSSWGEGRNEQFF.

A few counts support this clonotype. The rearrangement joins TRBV2 to TRBJ2-7; either TRBD1 or TRBD2 may supply D (5 bases each). CDR1 and CDR2 from the germline V gene are SNHLY and FYNNEI. V was clipped by 6 bases and J by 6 bases, with 21 bases between them. The CDR3 covers 15 residues. The CDR3 nucleotides read TGTGCCAGCAGGATGGGTGGCCTTCAGAGGGGCGAGCAGTACTTC. This codes for CASRMGGLQRGEQYF.

This clonotype was observed a handful of times. The CDR3 coding sequence is TGTGCCAGCAGTGCCCCGGGACTAGCGGGAGAAACGCAGTATTTT. This gives the protein CASSAPGLAGETQYF. The chain uses TRBV6-1 and TRBJ2-3, with 14 bases identical to TRBD2. The CDR3 extends over 15 amino acids. Germline V lookup: CDR1 MNHNS, CDR2 SASEGT. V trimming: 4 bases; J trimming: 9 bases; junction bases outside the gene matches: 6.

This clonotype has more than one count but fewer than ten. This chain joins TRBV27 and TRBJ1-2; 8 nucleotides agree with TRBD1. J was trimmed by 5 bases and V by 4 bases; bases with no gene match: 9. The germline V gene encodes CDR1 MNHEY and CDR2 SMNVEV (reference sequence). The CDR3 extends over 15 amino acids. Here the CDR3 reads CASSSTGTGRYGYTF. For the CDR3, the DNA is TGTGCCAGCAGTTCCACCGGGACAGGTAGATATGGCTACACCTTC.

V is TRBV24-1 and J is TRBJ2-7; D ambiguous. The DNA end favors TRBJ2-5, so the J call may be wrong. The germline V gene encodes CDR1 KGHDR and CDR2 SFDVKD. CDR3 length: 14 amino acids. The DNA of the CDR3 is TGTGCCACCAATGGAGAAACGTCCCCCGAGACCCAGTACTTC. Translating it yields CATNGETSPETQYF.

This clonotype was seen only a few times. This chain links TRBV5-1 with TRBJ2-1; D is unclear. The CDR3 runs 13 residues. Germline CDR1 is SGHRS and CDR2 is YFSETQ. Trimming took 0 bases from V and 10 from J, leaving 11 bases between them. The CDR3 here is CASSLDWSWEQFF. The CDR3 coding sequence is TGCGCCAGCAGCTTGGATTGGTCGTGGGAGCAGTTCTTC.